This T cell receptor beta chain was profiled in a study of blood T cell repertoires in COVID-19 (TCRdb year 2020). Some background on the complete study: Samples covering the acute and convalescent phases of COVID-19 were provided by collaborators in the United States, Italy and Spain. The prospective study material was composed of cDNA or gDNA derived from T cells, B-cell-depleted T cells, or PBMCs. Deeply sampled blood TCRbeta repertoires from subjects exposed to, actively infected with, or recovered from COVID-19 were included in the dataset. The repertoires were released in a freely available public database meant as a resource for research on the immune response to SARS-CoV-2. The samples were drawn from the first 160 participants of the ongoing ImmuneRACE study and from 950 to 1,500 subjects provided by 6 global collaborators. Sample metadata almost always included a de-identified subject ID, COVID-19 status, age in years and sex. Where available, HLA class I and class II types were taken from metadata supplied by the sample provider and were not determined by assay-based typing. Paper-wide results and their limitations: Clinical and demographic metadata were provided uncurated, with the amount varying by source and participant.

The CDR3 goes from the cysteine to the phenylalanine over 14 residues. The entry retains the CDR3 DNA only, 42 bases that are in frame from base 1. The junction shows trimming of 4 bases on V and 8 bases on J, and the gene matches do not reach 7 bases of it. In the germline V gene (reference sequence), CDR1 corresponds to SGHNT and CDR2 to YYREEE. TCRbeta CDR3 regions were amplified from genomic DNA by means of the immunoSEQ Assay, a bias-controlled multiplex PCR. As for how the authors treated the data: Within the assay, amplification of reference gene primers was used to estimate how many nucleated cells each sample contained. To quantify the absolute abundance of each unique TCRbeta CDR3 rearrangement, sequence reads were collapsed and filtered. For each sample, productive Simpson clonality was calculated as the square root of Simpson's diversity index over productive rearrangements. This immuneACCESS table, as held by TCRdb, lists in-frame sequences with V and J called but not all clones. Of the missing ones, under half trace to an unresolved V gene in checked studies; the others have no known cause. V and J calls and clone size are those listed in that table; D and trimming were worked out from the DNA. In this sample the table shows about 310,000 clones, roughly 84% of which occur a single time. Jointly, the top ten make up 1% of the sample.

On this clone itself: What this receptor recognizes is not known. No quality values exist for individual bases; no much larger clone is one base distant.

Collaborating institutions collected whole blood in K2EDTA tubes following their own protocols. For TCRbeta analysis, collaborators shipped samples in one of three forms: frozen whole blood, isolated PBMCs, or DNA extracted from either of those sample types. The clonotype originates from a middle-aged man with active or convalescent COVID-19. The sequence joins TRBV5-4 to TRBJ1-4; 8 bases in the middle match TRBD1. The sequencing input was peripheral blood. The nucleotides are TGTGCCAGCAGCGCCGGGACAGGAGTGGAAAAACTGTTTTTT. Its protein reads: CASSAGTGVEKLFF.